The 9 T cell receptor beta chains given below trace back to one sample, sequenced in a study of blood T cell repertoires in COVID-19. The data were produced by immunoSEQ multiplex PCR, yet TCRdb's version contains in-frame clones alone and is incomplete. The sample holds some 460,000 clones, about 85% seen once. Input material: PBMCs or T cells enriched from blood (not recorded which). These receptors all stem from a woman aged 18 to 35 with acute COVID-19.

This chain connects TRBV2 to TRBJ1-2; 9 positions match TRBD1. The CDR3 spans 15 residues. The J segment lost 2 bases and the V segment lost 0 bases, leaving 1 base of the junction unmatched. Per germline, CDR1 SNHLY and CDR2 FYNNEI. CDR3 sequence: CASSEAQGANYGYTF. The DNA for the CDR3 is TGTGCCAGCAGTGAAGCACAGGGGGCGAACTATGGCTACACCTTC.

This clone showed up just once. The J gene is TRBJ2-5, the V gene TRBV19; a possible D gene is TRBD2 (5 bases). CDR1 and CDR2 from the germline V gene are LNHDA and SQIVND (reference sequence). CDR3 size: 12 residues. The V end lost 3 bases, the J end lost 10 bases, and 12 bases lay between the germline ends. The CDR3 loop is CASSMGRRGQYF. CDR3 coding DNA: TGTGCCAGTAGTATGGGGAGACGAGGCCAGTACTTC.

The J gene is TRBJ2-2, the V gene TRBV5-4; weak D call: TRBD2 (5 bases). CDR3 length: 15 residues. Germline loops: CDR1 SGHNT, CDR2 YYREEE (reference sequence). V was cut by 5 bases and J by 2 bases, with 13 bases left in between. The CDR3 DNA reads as TGTGCCAGCAGTCGCCCGGGATTAAACACCGGGGAGCTGTTTTTT. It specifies CASSRPGLNTGELFF.

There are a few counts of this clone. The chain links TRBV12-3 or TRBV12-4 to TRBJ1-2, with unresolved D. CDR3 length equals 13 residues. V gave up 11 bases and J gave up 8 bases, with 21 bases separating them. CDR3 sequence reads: CASGREVTRGYTF. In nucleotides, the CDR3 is TGTGCCTCCGGACGGGAAGTGACCCGAGGCTACACCTTC.

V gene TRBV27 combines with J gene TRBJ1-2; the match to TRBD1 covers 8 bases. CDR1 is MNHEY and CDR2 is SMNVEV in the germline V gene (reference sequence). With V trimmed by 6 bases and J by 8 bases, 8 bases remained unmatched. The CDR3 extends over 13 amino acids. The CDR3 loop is CASSIGQGGGYTF. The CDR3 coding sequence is TGTGCCAGCAGCATTGGACAGGGTGGCGGCTACACCTTC.

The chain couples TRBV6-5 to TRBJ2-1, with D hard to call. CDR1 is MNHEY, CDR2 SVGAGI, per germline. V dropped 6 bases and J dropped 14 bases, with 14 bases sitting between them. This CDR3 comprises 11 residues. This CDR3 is CASRSSRSEFF. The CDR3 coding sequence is TGTGCCAGCAGAAGTTCTAGGTCGGAGTTCTTC.

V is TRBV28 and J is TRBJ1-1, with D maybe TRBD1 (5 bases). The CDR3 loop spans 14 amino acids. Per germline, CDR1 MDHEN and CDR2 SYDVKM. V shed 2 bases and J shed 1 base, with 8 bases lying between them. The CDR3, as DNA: TGTGCCAGCAGTTTAACAGGCGAGAACACTGAAGCTTTCTTT. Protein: CASSLTGENTEAFF.

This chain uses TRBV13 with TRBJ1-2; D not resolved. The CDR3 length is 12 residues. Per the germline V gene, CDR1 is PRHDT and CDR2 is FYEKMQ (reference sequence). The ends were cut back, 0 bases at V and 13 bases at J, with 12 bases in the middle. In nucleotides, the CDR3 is TGTGCCAGCAGCTTAGGGTCCCGGGTTCCCACCTTC. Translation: CASSLGSRVPTF.

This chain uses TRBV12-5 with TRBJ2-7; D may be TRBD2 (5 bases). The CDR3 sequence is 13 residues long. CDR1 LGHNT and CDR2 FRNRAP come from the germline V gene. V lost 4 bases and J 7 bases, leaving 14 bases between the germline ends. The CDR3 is CASGSSGSREQYF. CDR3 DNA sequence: TGTGCTAGTGGTTCCTCGGGGAGTCGGGAGCAGTACTTC.